This is a list of T cell receptor beta chains from one sample in a study of blood T cell repertoires in COVID-19. Assay: immunoSEQ multiplex PCR; the TCRdb copy retains only in-frame clones and omits some. The table has 270,000 or so clones, roughly 79% seen once. Sequencing input: peripheral blood. The source is a woman aged 55-69 years with active or convalescent COVID-19. CDR3s include the opening cysteine and the closing phenylalanine or tryptophan. Each record gives: J gene, D gene, clone size, V gene, CDR3 protein, CDR3 DNA. The D gene is left open where the match is weak. Clone size appears in some rows only: once, few, many, or a class for an expanded clone.

J gene: TRBJ1-1; D gene: .; clone size: .; V gene: TRBV27; CDR3 protein: CASSPLGTGTSEAFF; CDR3 DNA: TGTGCCAGCAGTCCGTTGGGCACCGGGACTTCTGAAGCTTTCTTT
J gene: TRBJ2-2; D gene: TRBD1; clone size: .; V gene: TRBV27; CDR3 protein: CASSGTLQGRELFF; CDR3 DNA: TGTGCCAGCAGTGGGACCCTACAGGGGCGGGAGCTGTTTTTT
J gene: TRBJ1-1; D gene: .; clone size: .; V gene: TRBV11-3; CDR3 protein: CASSLAPETEAFF; CDR3 DNA: TGTGCCAGCAGCTTAGCCCCTGAGACTGAAGCTTTCTTT
J gene: TRBJ2-5; D gene: .; clone size: .; V gene: TRBV12-5; CDR3 protein: CASGLPLSGAQYF; CDR3 DNA: TGTGCTAGTGGTTTGCCCCTTTCGGGGGCCCAGTACTTC
J gene: TRBJ2-3; D gene: TRBD1; clone size: .; V gene: TRBV5-1; CDR3 protein: CASSLHGTGSPDTQYF; CDR3 DNA: TGCGCCAGCAGCTTGCACGGGACAGGTTCCCCAGATACGCAGTATTTT
J gene: TRBJ2-2; D gene: TRBD2; clone size: once; V gene: TRBV5-1; CDR3 protein: CASRASGNTGELFF; CDR3 DNA: TGCGCCAGCAGGGCTAGCGGAAACACCGGGGAGCTGTTTTTT
J gene: TRBJ1-1; D gene: TRBD1; clone size: .; V gene: TRBV2; CDR3 protein: CASSAGQYGDKAFF; CDR3 DNA: TGTGCCAGCAGCGCGGGACAGTATGGCGATAAAGCTTTCTTT
J gene: TRBJ1-2; D gene: .; clone size: .; V gene: TRBV4-1; CDR3 protein: CASSQPTGLYGYTF; CDR3 DNA: TGCGCCAGCAGCCAACCGACAGGACTCTATGGCTACACCTTC
J gene: TRBJ1-4; D gene: .; clone size: few; V gene: TRBV5-5; CDR3 protein: CASSFGQTSEKLFF; CDR3 DNA: TGTGCCAGCAGCTTTGGACAGACTTCCGAAAAACTGTTTTTT
J gene: TRBJ2-5; D gene: TRBD2; clone size: few; V gene: TRBV2; CDR3 protein: CASQIETGGRETQYF; CDR3 DNA: TGTGCCAGCCAGATAGAAACGGGGGGGAGGGAGACCCAGTACTTC
J gene: TRBJ1-6; D gene: .; clone size: .; V gene: TRBV7-9; CDR3 protein: CASSPSGTRSSYNSPLHF; CDR3 DNA: TGTGCCAGCAGCCCTTCCGGGACTCGGAGCTCCTATAATTCACCCCTCCACTTT
J gene: TRBJ1-2; D gene: .; clone size: many; V gene: TRBV7-2; CDR3 protein: CASSFPRGRGFYGYTF; CDR3 DNA: TGTGCCAGCAGCTTCCCCAGGGGCAGGGGCTTCTATGGCTACACCTTC
J gene: TRBJ1-1; D gene: TRBD1; clone size: .; V gene: TRBV7-9; CDR3 protein: CASLGDRGWGNTEAFF; CDR3 DNA: TGTGCCAGCCTGGGGGACAGGGGTTGGGGAAACACTGAAGCTTTCTTT
J gene: TRBJ1-4; D gene: .; clone size: .; V gene: TRBV7-2; CDR3 protein: CASSFLLEGEKLFF; CDR3 DNA: TGTGCCAGCAGCTTCTTATTAGAGGGTGAAAAACTGTTTTTT
J gene: TRBJ1-1; D gene: .; clone size: .; V gene: TRBV29-1; CDR3 protein: CSVGLPRLMNTEAFF; CDR3 DNA: TGCAGCGTTGGACTTCCGCGCCTCATGAACACTGAAGCTTTCTTT
J gene: TRBJ2-1; D gene: .; clone size: .; V gene: TRBV5-8; CDR3 protein: CASSFWQGVDNEQFF; CDR3 DNA: TGTGCCAGCAGCTTTTGGCAGGGTGTAGACAATGAGCAGTTCTTC
J gene: TRBJ2-6; D gene: TRBD1; clone size: .; V gene: TRBV5-1; CDR3 protein: CASSASGGPGANVLTF; CDR3 DNA: TGCGCCAGCAGCGCCTCAGGGGGCCCTGGGGCCAACGTCCTGACTTTC
J gene: TRBJ1-5; D gene: .; clone size: .; V gene: TRBV9; CDR3 protein: CASSVDGGNQPQHF; CDR3 DNA: TGTGCCAGCAGCGTAGACGGGGGCAATCAGCCCCAGCATTTT
J gene: TRBJ1-2; D gene: TRBD1; clone size: few; V gene: TRBV18; CDR3 protein: CASSQYGTDYGYTF; CDR3 DNA: TGTGCCAGCTCACAATACGGGACAGACTATGGCTACACCTTC
J gene: TRBJ2-7; D gene: TRBD2; clone size: .; V gene: TRBV2; CDR3 protein: CASSKTSGGSYEQYF; CDR3 DNA: TGTGCCAGCAGTAAGACTAGCGGGGGGTCCTACGAGCAGTACTTC
J gene: TRBJ2-5; D gene: TRBD2; clone size: .; V gene: TRBV10-2; CDR3 protein: CASSAIQLAGGETQYF; CDR3 DNA: TGCGCCAGCAGTGCCATCCAACTAGCGGGGGGGGAGACCCAGTACTTC
J gene: TRBJ2-7; D gene: TRBD1; clone size: few; V gene: TRBV5-1; CDR3 protein: CASSWGQGASYEQYF; CDR3 DNA: TGCGCCAGCAGCTGGGGACAGGGCGCTTCCTACGAGCAGTACTTC
J gene: TRBJ2-2; D gene: .; clone size: .; V gene: TRBV11-2; CDR3 protein: CASSLDPRVGELFF; CDR3 DNA: TGTGCCAGCAGCTTAGACCCGCGGGTCGGGGAGCTGTTTTTT
J gene: TRBJ2-3; D gene: TRBD1; clone size: .; V gene: TRBV5-1; CDR3 protein: CASSFGTGTDTQYF; CDR3 DNA: TGCGCCAGCAGCTTCGGGACAGGGACAGATACGCAGTATTTT
J gene: TRBJ1-2; D gene: TRBD1; clone size: .; V gene: TRBV27; CDR3 protein: CASSVRQGSGYTF; CDR3 DNA: TGTGCCAGCAGCGTCCGACAGGGTTCTGGCTACACCTTC
J gene: TRBJ2-3; D gene: TRBD2; clone size: .; V gene: TRBV7-6; CDR3 protein: CASSGLAGGRTDTQYF; CDR3 DNA: TGTGCCAGCAGCGGCCTAGCGGGGGGTCGGACAGATACGCAGTATTTT
J gene: TRBJ2-5; D gene: TRBD1; clone size: once; V gene: TRBV2; CDR3 protein: CASSGAGTGVRETQYF; CDR3 DNA: TGTGCCAGCAGTGGAGCGGGGACAGGGGTAAGGGAGACCCAGTACTTC
J gene: TRBJ1-2; D gene: TRBD1; clone size: .; V gene: TRBV6-4; CDR3 protein: CASSEGGQGPYGYTF; CDR3 DNA: TGTGCCAGCAGTGAAGGGGGACAGGGGCCCTATGGCTACACCTTC
J gene: TRBJ1-1; D gene: .; clone size: .; V gene: TRBV12-3/TRBV12-4; CDR3 protein: CASSSGGSKEAFF; CDR3 DNA: TGTGCCAGCAGTTCGGGGGGAAGTAAAGAAGCTTTCTTT
J gene: TRBJ2-2; D gene: TRBD1; clone size: .; V gene: TRBV29-1; CDR3 protein: CSGQTAGGGGTGELFF; CDR3 DNA: TGCAGCGGCCAAACCGCAGGGGGCGGAGGGACCGGGGAGCTGTTTTTT
J gene: TRBJ2-5; D gene: .; clone size: .; V gene: TRBV11-2; CDR3 protein: CASSLGVTSAQYF; CDR3 DNA: TGTGCCAGCAGCTTAGGTGTGACTTCGGCCCAGTACTTC
J gene: TRBJ2-3; D gene: .; clone size: .; V gene: TRBV6-5; CDR3 protein: CASLRGLSTDTQYF; CDR3 DNA: TGTGCCAGCCTCAGGGGCCTGAGCACAGATACGCAGTATTTT
J gene: TRBJ2-5; D gene: TRBD2; clone size: .; V gene: TRBV5-6; CDR3 protein: CASSLVGGGSETQYF; CDR3 DNA: TGTGCCAGCAGCTTGGTCGGGGGGGGATCCGAGACCCAGTACTTC
J gene: TRBJ1-2; D gene: .; clone size: .; V gene: TRBV4-1; CDR3 protein: CASSQEEGPRTYGYTF; CDR3 DNA: TGCGCCAGCAGCCAAGAAGAGGGCCCCCGAACCTATGGCTACACCTTC
J gene: TRBJ2-1; D gene: .; clone size: .; V gene: TRBV5-4; CDR3 protein: CASREGHSSSYNEQFF; CDR3 DNA: TGTGCCAGCAGGGAAGGACATTCGAGCTCCTACAATGAGCAGTTCTTC